The table lists the clone carrying this TCR beta chain with a few counts. Its specificity is unknown. With a J-beta primer mix and a sample-barcoded 5' primer, a second PCR ran roughly 6 to 12 cycles. Each CDR3 protein gets one entry after TCRdb re-called the 5' RACE reads with MiXCR. The table has about 620,000 distinct CDR3 sequences, around 21% seen once. The source of the sample is a study of blood T cells in healthy people across ages. Germline V lookup: CDR1 MGHRA, CDR2 YSYEKL. V lost 4 bases and J lost 4, with 16 bases in between. CDR3 length: 15 amino acids. Findings and caveats of the study: Naive T cell percentage strongly correlated with TCR beta diversity.

Donor samples were obtained from healthy Caucasian individuals from Russia, aged about 6 to 100. The sequence was obtained from a man between 65 and 79 years old in good health. Sequences were obtained from blood. This chain connects TRBV4-1 to TRBJ1-2; D unresolved. The CDR3 loop reads CASSLSELSFYGYTF. The CDR3 region has the DNA TGCGCCAGCAGCCTTTCGGAGCTATCTTTCTATGGCTACACCTTC.